These 22 T cell receptor beta chains share one sample of origin, sequenced in a study of CD4 and CD8 cells across lung adenocarcinoma regions (dated by TCRdb to between 2018 and 2020). Receptors were amplified or captured by PCR. Sequencing was carried out with a HiSeq X Ten. The raw public reads went through TCRdb reprocessing: fastp at Q25, MiXCR clone calling, in-frame beta chains kept. Each CDR3 protein gets just one entry, which takes the most common genes and DNA from the rows behind it. The table for this sample lists 15,000 to 20,000 distinct CDR3 sequences; 50% of them were counted only once. The ten largest clonotypes hold 34% of the sample. Sequencing input: CD8+ T cells from the margin of a lung tumor. Per the publication, the cell subset or site label means: tumor margin region. Receptors were obtained from a male donor with lung adenocarcinoma. The CD4 and CD8 labels of this study may be unreliable.

This clonotype has a handful of counts. V usage is TRBV6-1 and J usage is TRBJ2-5; 8 nucleotides match TRBD2. Germline loops: CDR1 MNHNS, CDR2 SASEGT. This CDR3 is built from 12 residues. The junction had 4 bases not matched to a gene; V was cut back by 4 bases and J by 9 bases. This CDR3 is CASSGPGGAQYF. For the CDR3, the DNA is TGTGCCAGCAGTGGGCCCGGGGGGGCCCAGTACTTC.

The chain couples TRBV6-1 to TRBJ2-6; 7 positions agree with TRBD2. The trim removed 8 bases at V and 4 bases at J, leaving 14 bases unmatched. This CDR3 is built from 17 residues. CDR1 and CDR2 from the germline V gene are MNHNS and SASEGT. The CDR3: CASGGGGGGGGANVLTF. The CDR3 DNA reads as TGTGCCAGCGGGGGGGGGGGGGGGGGGGGGGGGGCCAACGTCCTGACTTTC.

Many counts were recorded for this clonotype. The rearrangement joins TRBV6-1 to TRBJ2-6; D ambiguous. CDR1 and CDR2 from the germline V gene are MNHNS and SASEGT. Trimming shortened V by 6 bases and J by 2 bases, and 5 bases separated the two germline ends. There are 13 residues in the CDR3. CDR3 coding DNA: TGTGCCAGCAGCCGAGCTGGGGCCAACGTCCTGACTTTC. It codes for CASSRAGANVLTF.

This clonotype was counted ten times or more. Since a much larger clone is just one base distant, this may be a read error. This chain connects TRBV6-1 to TRBJ2-1, with D uncertain. The ends were cut back, 1 base at V and 10 bases at J, with 23 bases in the middle. The CDR3 sequence is 17 residues long. Per the germline V gene, CDR1 is MNHNS and CDR2 is SASEGT. In DNA, the CDR3 is TGTGCCAGCAGTGAAGACCCCAGTTCTTCCTATCCCCGCGAGCAGTTCTTC. Translating gives CASSEDPSSSYPREQFF.

V is TRBV27 and J is TRBJ2-5; D gene ambiguous. The DNA end is more similar to TRBJ2-7, so the J call may be wrong. The CDR3 is 11 residues long. Per germline, CDR1 MNHEY and CDR2 SMNVEV (reference sequence). CDR3 nucleotides: TGTGCCAGCAGCCACTTCTACGAGCAGTACGTC. Translating gives CASSHFYEQYV.

The rearrangement joins TRBV6-1 to TRBJ2-1; D tentatively reads TRBD1 or TRBD2 (7 bases each). The DNA end is a closer match to TRBJ2-5, so the J assignment may be wrong. Germline-derived CDR1 and CDR2 are MNHNS and SASEGT. The CDR3 is 13 residues long. As DNA, the CDR3 is TGTGCCAGCAAGTCCGGCAGGGGGGGGACCCAGTACTTC. As protein: CASKSGRGGTQYF.

The genes are TRBV12-5 and TRBJ2-5; 7 bases map to TRBD2. The J call may be in error: the DNA end matches TRBJ2-3 better. The V gene's germline CDR1 is LGHNT and CDR2 FRNRAP. The CDR3 has 14 amino acids. CDR3 bases: TGTGCGGGGGGGGGGGGAGGGGACTCAGAGACCCAGTATTTT. As protein: CAGGGGGDSETQYF.

This clonotype was detected ten times or more. The rearrangement uses TRBV6-1 and TRBJ1-2; weak D call: TRBD1 (5 bases). CDR1 and CDR2 from the germline V gene are MNHNS and SASEGT. The CDR3 contains 12 residues. Trimming removed 6 bases at V and 8 bases at J, with 13 bases between. CDR3 sequence: CASREGMGGYTF. The DNA of the CDR3 is TGTGCCAGCAGAGAGGGGATGGGCGGCTACACCTTC.

This clonotype was picked up a small number of times. This sequence joins TRBV28 and TRBJ2-7, with TRBD2 identical over 8 bases. V was clipped by 5 bases and J by 5 bases; unmatched bases: 8. The CDR3 is 14 amino acids. Germline loops: CDR1 MDHEN, CDR2 SYDVKM. The CDR3 DNA is TGTGCCAGCAGTCCAGGGACTAGAACCCACGAGCAGTACTTC. It yields the protein CASSPGTRTHEQYF.

This clonotype was detected a few times. V is TRBV6-1 and J is TRBJ2-4, with D maybe TRBD2 (5 bases). The J call could be wrong; TRBJ2-7 is a better fit for the DNA end. In germline, CDR1 is MNHNS, CDR2 SASEGT. This CDR3 is 13 amino acids long. The CDR3 region is CASLGQRAYEQYF. The CDR3 nucleotides are TGTGCCAGCCTTGGGCAGAGGGCCTACGAGCAGTACTTC.

This clonotype was detected only once. V usage is TRBV6-5 and J usage is TRBJ2-1; TRBD1 matches 7 bases. The J call may be in error: the DNA end matches TRBJ2-7 better. This CDR3 region has 15 residues. Germline V lookup: CDR1 MNHEY, CDR2 SVGAGI. The CDR3 DNA is TGTGCCAGCAGTTACTTGACAGGGATGGTATTCGAGCAGTACTTC. Protein product: CASSYLTGMVFEQYF.

This clonotype is deemed medium-sized (0.01 to 0.1%). V usage is TRBV6-1 and J usage is TRBJ2-1; D tentatively fits TRBD1 or TRBD2 (5 bases each). V was cut by 6 bases and J by 4 bases, with 16 bases left in between. The CDR3 has 15 residues. The germline V gene encodes CDR1 MNHNS and CDR2 SASEGT. CDR3 sequence (DNA): TGTGCCAGCAGCCCCGGGACGTGGGGTTACAATGAGCAGTTCTTC. Amino acid sequence: CASSPGTWGYNEQFF.

The chain combines TRBV27 with TRBJ2-3; maybe TRBD2 (5 bases). V was cut by 4 bases and J by 2 bases, with 10 bases left in between. Germline V CDR1 and CDR2: MNHEY, SMNVEV (reference sequence). The CDR3 consists of 14 residues. Here the CDR3 reads CASSYRDFTDTQYF. As DNA, the CDR3 is TGTGCCAGCAGTTACCGGGATTTCACAGATACGCAGTATTTT.

V usage is TRBV27 and J usage is TRBJ2-1; D possibly corresponds to TRBD1 (5 bases). The tail of the sequence fits TRBJ2-7 better, so the J call may be wrong. This CDR3 region has 16 residues. Germline assignment: CDR1 MNHEY and CDR2 SMNVEV (reference sequence). The CDR3 sequence: CASRTLGQESSYEQYF. CDR3 nucleotides: TGTGCCAGCAGAACCCTGGGGCAGGAAAGCTCCTACGAGCAGTACTTC.

This clonotype was picked up one time. The J gene is TRBJ2-3, the V gene TRBV6-5; D ambiguous. The tail of the sequence fits TRBJ2-4 better, so the J call may be wrong. The CDR3 has 14 residues. Germline CDR1 reads MNHEY; CDR2 reads SVGAGI. DNA of the CDR3: TGTGCCAGCAGTTTCCCAAGTAGCACAGATATTCAGTACTTC. Encoded protein: CASSFPSSTDIQYF.

The rearrangement links TRBV10-3 to TRBJ2-7, with TRBD1 matching over 9 bases. CDR3 length equals 16 residues. The V segment lost 1 base and the J segment 5 bases; nucleotides outside the gene matches: 9. CDR1 and CDR2 from the germline V gene are ENHRY and SYGVKD. This CDR3 is CAISEFGQGTTDEQYF. The CDR3 DNA follows: TGTGCCATCAGTGAGTTTGGACAGGGGACAACCGACGAGCAGTACTTC.

CDR3: CASSPGLSGKDMQYF. The DNA for the CDR3 is TGTGCCAGCAGCCCGGGACTGTCAGGCAAAGACATGCAGTATTTT. J is TRBJ2-3 and V is TRBV6-1; perhaps TRBD2 as D (6 bases). Trimming took off 6 bases at V and 11 bases at J, with 24 bases between the two ends. This CDR3 spans 15 amino acids. Germline assignment: CDR1 MNHNS and CDR2 SASEGT.

J is TRBJ2-3 and V is TRBV6-8, with D perhaps matching TRBD1 or TRBD2 (5 bases each). CDR1 and CDR2 (germline): MNHGY, SAAAGT. The V end was cut by 11 bases, the J end by 6 bases, with 15 bases between. This CDR3 has 12 residues. CDR3 amino acids: CAGGGEEDTQYF. The CDR3 DNA is TGTGCCGGGGGTGGGGAAGAGGATACGCAGTATTTT.

Comments on this clonotype: Mismatch with germline at one junction end may stem from a read error. The chain recombines TRBV10-3 with TRBJ2-3; D gene uncertain. The CDR3 sequence is 11 residues long. Germline assignment: CDR1 ENHRY and CDR2 SYGVKD. CDR3 region: CGLCPKNTQYF. The CDR3 nucleotides are TGTGGGCTGTGTCCCAAAAATACTCAGTATTTC.

V is TRBV7-9 and J is TRBJ2-2, with D perhaps given as TRBD1 or TRBD2 (6 bases each). Trimming shortened V by 5 bases and J by 5 bases, and 9 bases separated the two germline ends. The CDR3 runs 13 residues. Germline CDR1 is SEHNR and CDR2 is FQNEAQ (reference sequence). The CDR3: CASSLGGTGELFF. In DNA form, the CDR3 reads TGTGCCAGCAGCCTAGGGGGGACCGGGGAGCTGTTTTTT.

V gene TRBV4-1 combines with J gene TRBJ1-4, with D possibly matching TRBD1 (6 bases). The V and J ends lost 5 bases and 10 bases respectively, with 17 bases between them. The V gene's germline CDR1 is MGHRA and CDR2 YSYEKL. The CDR3 is 14 residues long. The CDR3 DNA reads TGCGCCAGCAGCGGAGACGGGGGCGTCGGAAAACTGTTTTTT. Amino acid sequence: CASSGDGGVGKLFF.

At least ten counts were recorded for this clonotype. The V and J genes are TRBV6-5 and TRBJ1-1; the D is unclear. The CDR3 length is 13 residues. Trimming removed 7 bases from V and 6 bases from J, with 15 bases in between. Germline V gene data show CDR1 as MNHEY and CDR2 as SVGAGI. CDR3 nucleotide sequence: TGTGCCAGCATTAAGGACGGAAACGCTGAAGCTTTCTTT. This codes for CASIKDGNAEAFF.